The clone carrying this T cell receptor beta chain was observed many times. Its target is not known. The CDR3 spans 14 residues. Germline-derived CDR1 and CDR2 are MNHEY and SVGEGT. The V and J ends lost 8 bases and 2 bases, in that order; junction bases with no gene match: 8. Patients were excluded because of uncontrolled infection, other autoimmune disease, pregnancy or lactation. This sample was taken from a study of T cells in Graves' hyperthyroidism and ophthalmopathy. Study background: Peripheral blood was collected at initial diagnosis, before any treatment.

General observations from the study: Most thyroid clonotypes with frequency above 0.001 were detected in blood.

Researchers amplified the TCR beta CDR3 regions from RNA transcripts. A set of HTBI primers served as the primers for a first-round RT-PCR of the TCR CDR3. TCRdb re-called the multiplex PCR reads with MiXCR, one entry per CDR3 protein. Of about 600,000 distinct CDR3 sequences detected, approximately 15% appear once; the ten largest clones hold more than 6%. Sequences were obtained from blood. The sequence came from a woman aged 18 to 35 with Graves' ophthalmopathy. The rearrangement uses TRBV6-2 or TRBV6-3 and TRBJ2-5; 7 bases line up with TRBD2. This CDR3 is CASESASGQETQYF. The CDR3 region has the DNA TGTGCCAGCGAAAGCGCTAGCGGACAAGAGACCCAGTACTTC.